These 10 T cell receptor beta chains were all obtained from the same sample, sequenced in a study of Graves' ophthalmopathy and Graves' hyperthyroidism. RNA transcripts served as template for amplifying TCR beta CDR3 sequences. Second-round multiplex PCR came after a first-round RT-PCR that employed HTBI primers. TCRdb re-called the multiplex PCR reads with MiXCR, one entry per CDR3 protein. The sample consists of some 240,000 distinct CDR3 sequences, about 47% of them appearing once. Sequenced material: peripheral blood. The receptors shown here come from an adult man with Graves' ophthalmopathy.

This chain connects TRBV7-3 to TRBJ2-3; D might be TRBD2 (7 bases). The CDR3 loop spans 14 amino acids. V was cut by 0 bases and J by 4 bases, with 8 bases left in between. The germline V gene encodes CDR1 SGHTA and CDR2 FQGTGA. CDR3 amino acids: CASSLTGGPDTQYF. The CDR3 region has the DNA TGTGCCAGCAGCTTAACGGGGGGGCCAGATACGCAGTATTTT.

This clonotype was observed a handful of times. The chain has TRBV4-1 and TRBJ1-2, with a tentative D call TRBD1 (5 bases). The germline gives CDR1 MGHRA, CDR2 YSYEKL. This CDR3 comprises 17 residues. The V gene lost 0 bases and the J gene lost 2 bases, with 16 bases spanning the gap. In nucleotides, the CDR3 is TGCGCCAGCAGCCAAGATCGGGTCGGGGGACGAAACTATGGCTACACCTTC. This sequence encodes CASSQDRVGGRNYGYTF.

The chain carries TRBV6-6 and TRBJ1-2; 7 bases agree with TRBD1. Germline loops: CDR1 MNHNY, CDR2 SVGAGI (reference sequence). CDR3 size: 12 residues. The V and J ends lost 9 bases and 4 bases, in that order; junction bases with no gene match: 5. The CDR3 is CASQGGTYGYTF. The CDR3 coding sequence is TGTGCCAGTCAGGGGGGGACCTATGGCTACACCTTC.

This clonotype appeared a few times. V usage is TRBV5-8 and J usage is TRBJ1-6, with D unclear. Germline V gene sequence: CDR1 SGHTS, CDR2 YDEGEE. The CDR3 consists of 14 residues. V lost 1 base, J lost 6 bases, and 8 bases lay in between. CDR3 DNA sequence: TGTGCCAGCAGCTTGAGGACGCCTAATTCACCCCTCCACTTT. It yields the protein CASSLRTPNSPLHF.

The CDR3 protein is CSARATGLLNTEAFF. Written as DNA, the CDR3 is TGCAGTGCTAGAGCAACGGGACTCCTGAACACTGAAGCTTTCTTT. This chain connects TRBV20-1 to TRBJ1-1, with D perhaps matching TRBD1 (5 bases). Trimming left V 1 base short and J 0 bases short, with 12 bases between. Germline V CDR1 and CDR2: DFQATT, SNEGSKA (reference sequence). The length of the CDR3 is 15 residues.

Regarding this clonotype: The junction departs from germline at one end; a sequencing error may be responsible. V gene TRBV5-1 combines with J gene TRBJ2-7, with D possibly matching TRBD2 (5 bases). The CDR3 loop spans 15 amino acids. CDR1 is SGHRS and CDR2 is YFSETQ in the germline V gene. CDR3 DNA sequence: TGCACCAGCAGCTTTCGGGAATTACAGACGGGGGAGCAGTACTTC. It codes for CTSSFRELQTGEQYF. The variable domain in full, completed from reference TRBV5-1 and TRBJ2-7, reads KAGVTQTPRYLIKTRGQQVTLSCSPISGHRSVSWYQQTPGQGLQFLFEYFSETQRNKGNFPGRFSGRQFSNSRSEMNVSTLELGDSALYLCTSSFRELQTGEQYFGPGTRLTVT.

V and J are TRBV5-6 and TRBJ1-4; D gene ambiguous. Trimming left V 2 bases short and J 7 bases short, with 9 bases between. The CDR3 loop spans 13 amino acids. The germline V gene has CDR1 SGHDT and CDR2 YYEEEE. The CDR3 coding sequence is TGTGCCAGCAGCTTAAGTTTGATTGAAAAACTGTTTTTT. Its translation is CASSLSLIEKLFF.

The chain carries TRBV7-8 and TRBJ2-2; 11 bases fit TRBD2. The CDR3 runs 17 residues. V lost 5 bases to trimming and J lost 2 bases; unmatched junction nucleotides: 7. Germline V gene data show CDR1 as SGHVS and CDR2 as FQNEAQ. Here the CDR3 reads CASSPSGTSGNTGELFF. The CDR3 region has the DNA TGTGCCAGCAGCCCGTCCGGGACTAGCGGTAACACCGGGGAGCTGTTTTTT. The complete variable domain, with remaining parts taken from reference TRBV7-8 and TRBJ2-2, reads GAGVSQSPRYKVAKRGQDVALRCDPISGHVSLFWYQQALGQGPEFLTYFQNEAQLDKSGLPSDRFFAERPEGSVSTLKIQRTQQEDSAVYLCASSPSGTSGNTGELFFGEGSRLTVL.

In the case of this clonotype: This could be a read error, since a much larger clone is one nucleotide away. The CDR3 here is CASMNRVNTGAFF. CDR3 bases: TGTGCCAGCATGAACAGAGTGAACACTGGAGCTTTCTTT. The rearrangement uses TRBV25-1 and TRBJ1-1; no clear D. In germline, CDR1 is MGHDK, CDR2 SYGVNS. This CDR3 is 13 amino acids long.

CDR3 nucleotide sequence: TGTGCCACCTGTGTGGAAGGGGCCAGCGACTATGGCTACACCTTC. This translates into CATCVEGASDYGYTF. The chain combines TRBV10-3 with TRBJ1-2, with D possibly being TRBD1 (5 bases). The CDR3 totals 15 residues. V gave up 10 bases and J gave up 3 bases, with 21 bases separating them. From germline, CDR1 is ENHRY and CDR2 SYGVKD.